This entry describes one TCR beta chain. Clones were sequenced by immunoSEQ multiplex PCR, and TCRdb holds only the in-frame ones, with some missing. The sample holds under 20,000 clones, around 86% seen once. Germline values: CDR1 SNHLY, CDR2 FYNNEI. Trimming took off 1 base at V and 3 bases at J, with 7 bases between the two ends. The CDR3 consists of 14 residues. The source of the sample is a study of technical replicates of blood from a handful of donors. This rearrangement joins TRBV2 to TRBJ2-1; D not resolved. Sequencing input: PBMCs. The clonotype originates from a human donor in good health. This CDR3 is CASSEGVDYNEQFF. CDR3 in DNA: TGTGCCAGCAGTGAAGGTGTAGACTACAATGAGCAGTTCTTC.